This paragraph covers one TCR beta chain sequence. RNA transcripts served as the template for amplifying TCR beta CDR3 regions. Using the HTBI primer set, a first-round RT-PCR was run on the TCR CDR3. TCRdb reprocessed the multiplex PCR reads via MiXCR and lists one record per CDR3 protein. The sample contains more than 450,000 distinct CDR3 sequences, just under 20% of which appear only once. The record originates from a study of T cells in Graves' hyperthyroidism and ophthalmopathy. Per the germline V gene, CDR1 is MNHNS and CDR2 is SASEGT. Unmatched junction bases numbered 12, after V lost 5 bases and J lost 12 bases. This CDR3 is 14 amino acids long. Enrolled ophthalmopathy patients presented with a Clinical Activity Score of at least 3, a NOSPECS grade of at least 4, and disease duration under 3 months. Fresh peripheral blood, around 10 ml of it, supplied the PBMCs.

The chain couples TRBV6-1 to TRBJ2-1, with 8 bases lining up with TRBD2. This sequence originates from a man between 40 and 49 years old with Graves' ophthalmopathy. Material for sequencing was blood. CDR3 protein: CASSLSPGLVWQFF. CDR3 in DNA: TGTGCCAGCAGTCTCTCTCCGGGACTAGTTTGGCAGTTCTTC.